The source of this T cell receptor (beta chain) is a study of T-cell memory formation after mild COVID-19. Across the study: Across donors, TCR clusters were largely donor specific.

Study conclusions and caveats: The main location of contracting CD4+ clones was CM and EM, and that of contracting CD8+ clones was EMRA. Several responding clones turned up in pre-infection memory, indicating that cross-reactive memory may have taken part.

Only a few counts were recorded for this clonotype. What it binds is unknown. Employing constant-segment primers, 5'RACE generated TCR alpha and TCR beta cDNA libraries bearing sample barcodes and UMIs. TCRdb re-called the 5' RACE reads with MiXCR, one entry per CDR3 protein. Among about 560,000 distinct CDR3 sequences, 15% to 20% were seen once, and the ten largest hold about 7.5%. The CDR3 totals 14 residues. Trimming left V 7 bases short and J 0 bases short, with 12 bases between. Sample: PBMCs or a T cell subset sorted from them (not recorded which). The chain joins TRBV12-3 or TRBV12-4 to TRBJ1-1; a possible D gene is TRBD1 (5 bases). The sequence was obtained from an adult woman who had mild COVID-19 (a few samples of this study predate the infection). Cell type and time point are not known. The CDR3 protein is CASTPGSVNTEAFF. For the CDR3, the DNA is TGTGCCAGCACCCCAGGGTCGGTGAACACTGAAGCTTTCTTT.